This passage covers 25 T cell receptor beta chains from one sample sequenced in a study of vaccination and CD4 T cells after COVID-19. An Oncomine TCR Beta short-read assay was used to sequence the DNA from cultured CD4+ T cells. TCRdb used MiXCR to reprocess the PCR reads, holding one entry per CDR3 protein. The repertoire holds 11,000 to 15,000 distinct CDR3 sequences, with approximately 55% as singletons. The treatment denotes: roughly ten-day PBMC culture with coronavirus spike peptide pools or control peptides (ViraFEST assay). The antigens these receptors bind are not known. The sequenced sample was CD4+ T cells from blood, cultured in vitro. The source is a human donor who had recovered from COVID-19.

The chain employs TRBV20-1 and TRBJ2-5; 7 positions agree with TRBD1. In germline, CDR1 is DFQATT, CDR2 SNEGSKA (reference sequence). The CDR3 is 12 residues long. CDR3 loop: CSQTGTAETQYF. The CDR3 region has the DNA TGCAGCCAAACCGGGACAGCAGAGACCCAGTACTTC.

This clonotype showed up just once. At one of its ends the junction is not consistent with the germline gene, which may arise from a read error. This sequence joins TRBV5-4 and TRBJ2-2, with D possibly called TRBD1 or TRBD2 (5 bases each). Germline-derived CDR1 and CDR2 are SGHNT and YYREEE (reference sequence). The CDR3 runs 16 residues. The CDR3 sequence is CASSSSRGRNTGELFF. The CDR3 nucleotides read TGTGCCAGCAGCAGTTCTAGGGGTAGGAACACCGGGGAGCTATTTTTT.

This sequence joins TRBV28 and TRBJ2-7, with D tentatively TRBD2 (7 bases). The CDR3 spans 14 residues. V lost 7 bases, J lost 7 bases, and 20 bases lay in between. Germline-derived CDR1 and CDR2 are MDHEN and SYDVKM. CDR3 nucleotides: TGTGCCAGCACCCGAACACGGGGGGCTAAAGAGCAGTACTTC. Its protein is CASTRTRGAKEQYF. Full variable domain (remainder filled in from reference TRBV28 and TRBJ2-7): DVKVTQSSRYLVKRTGEKVFLECVQDMDHENMFWYRQDPGLGLRLIYFSYDVKMKEKGDIPEGYSVSREKKERFSLILESASTNQTSMYLCASTRTRGAKEQYFGPGTRLTVT.

The chain recombines TRBV18 with TRBJ2-7; D call uncertain. Trimming pared 3 bases from V and 1 base from J, leaving 7 bases between. Looked up from germline, CDR1 is KGHSH and CDR2 is LQKENI. The CDR3 spans 13 residues. CDR3 DNA sequence: TGTGCCAGCTCACCCATCGGTTCCTACGAGCAGTACTTC. As protein: CASSPIGSYEQYF.

V gene TRBV5-1 combines with J gene TRBJ1-5, with D perhaps TRBD1 (6 bases). Germline CDR1 and CDR2: SGHRS and YFSETQ. CDR3 length: 18 amino acids. V lost 0 bases, J lost 1 base, and 17 bases lay in between. This CDR3 is CASSLAPGQGNSNQPQHF. CDR3 bases: TGCGCCAGCAGCTTGGCCCCAGGGCAGGGGAACAGCAATCAGCCCCAGCATTTT.

The chain couples TRBV6-5 to TRBJ2-7; D gene ambiguous. CDR1 and CDR2 from the germline V gene are MNHEY and SVGAGI. Trimming cost V 0 bases and J 4 bases, with 22 bases left between them. CDR3 length equals 18 residues. The chain's CDR3 is CASSYSNLNSGFWYEQYF. The CDR3 nucleotides are TGTGCCAGCAGTTACTCGAATCTGAACTCCGGGTTCTGGTACGAGCAGTACTTC.

This clonotype has a handful of counts. V usage is TRBV20-1 and J usage is TRBJ1-6; D gene uncertain. The CDR3 contains 12 residues. The germline V gene encodes CDR1 DFQATT and CDR2 SNEGSKA (reference sequence). Trimming removed 5 bases at V and 10 bases at J, with 12 bases between. The CDR3 loop is CSAEPGQSPLHF. In DNA form, the CDR3 reads TGCAGTGCTGAACCAGGTCAATCACCCCTCCACTTT.

This clonotype was detected a few times. The chain carries TRBV20-1 and TRBJ1-5; D gene unclear. The CDR3 loop spans 14 amino acids. Between the trimmed V and J ends, which lost 3 bases and 2 bases, there was a span of 11 bases. Germline V lookup: CDR1 DFQATT, CDR2 SNEGSKA (reference sequence). CDR3 nucleotide sequence: TGCAGTGCTAGGGAGCTACGGGGCAATCAGCCCCAGCATTTT. The encoded protein is CSARELRGNQPQHF.

The DNA for the CDR3 is TGTGCCAGTAGTATGTGGGACAGGAGCTCACCCCTCCACTTT. Residues: CASSMWDRSSPLHF. This chain joins TRBV19 and TRBJ1-6; TRBD1 matches 8 bases. In germline, CDR1 is LNHDA, CDR2 SQIVND (reference sequence). This CDR3 comprises 14 residues. V trimming: 3 bases; J trimming: 10 bases; junction bases outside the gene matches: 5.

The chain is built from TRBV7-9 and TRBJ1-5; D remains ambiguous. Trimming pared 2 bases from V and 3 bases from J, leaving 5 bases between. Germline-derived CDR1 and CDR2 are SEHNR and FQNEAQ (reference sequence). The CDR3 runs to 13 residues. This CDR3 reads CASSLSYNQPQHF. DNA for the CDR3: TGTGCCAGCAGCTTAAGTTACAATCAGCCCCAGCATTTT.

The table lists this clonotype with a few counts. CDR3 DNA: TGCGCCAGCAGGCAGGGAGAGACCCAGTACTTC. It is translated as CASRQGETQYF. The chain is built from TRBV5-1 and TRBJ2-5; D may be TRBD1 (5 bases). CDR1 SGHRS and CDR2 YFSETQ come from the germline V gene. The CDR3 totals 11 residues. V lost 5 bases, J lost 4 bases, and 6 bases lay in between.

This clonotype was counted between two and nine times. The genes are TRBV20-1 and TRBJ2-7; 8 nucleotides agree with TRBD2. Germline loops: CDR1 DFQATT, CDR2 SNEGSKA (reference sequence). The V segment lost 3 bases and the J segment 3 bases; nucleotides outside the gene matches: 13. CDR3 length: 16 amino acids. The CDR3 sequence is CSASAPLAGLVYEQYF. CDR3 DNA: TGCAGTGCTAGTGCCCCGCTAGCGGGTCTCGTCTACGAGCAGTACTTC.

The rearrangement links TRBV6-2 or TRBV6-3 to TRBJ2-7; D is undetermined. Germline V gene sequence: CDR1 MNHEY, CDR2 SVGEGT. Trimming took 4 bases from V and 4 from J, leaving 5 bases between them. There are 11 residues in the CDR3. The CDR3 region has the DNA TGTGCCAGCAGTTTTACGTACGAGCAGTACTTC. This translates into CASSFTYEQYF.

This clonotype showed up just a few times. This chain joins TRBV20-1 and TRBJ2-3, with 9 bases matching TRBD1. In germline, CDR1 is DFQATT, CDR2 SNEGSKA (reference sequence). V was pared by 6 bases and J by 2 bases, with 6 bases of the junction left unmatched. This CDR3 has 14 amino acids. CDR3 sequence reads: CSATGTGSTDTQYF. CDR3 nucleotide sequence: TGCAGTGCAACCGGGACAGGGTCCACAGATACGCAGTATTTT.

The chain links TRBV20-1 to TRBJ2-1; 8 nucleotides match TRBD1. From germline, CDR1 is DFQATT and CDR2 SNEGSKA (reference sequence). V shed 3 bases and J 1 base; nucleotides not matched to a gene: 2. The CDR3 spans 14 residues. The CDR3 sequence is CSASRDRSYNEQFF. The CDR3 bases are TGCAGTGCTAGCCGGGACAGGTCCTACAATGAGCAGTTCTTC.

This chain joins TRBV6-1 and TRBJ1-5; perhaps TRBD1 as D (5 bases). From germline, CDR1 is MNHNS and CDR2 SASEGT. V lost 4 bases and J 4 bases, leaving 23 bases between the germline ends. CDR3 size: 18 residues. CDR3: CASSGILDRSFGNQPQHF. DNA for the CDR3: TGTGCCAGCAGTGGGATACTCGACAGATCTTTCGGTAATCAGCCCCAGCATTTT.

V and J are TRBV19 and TRBJ1-1; TRBD1 matches at 9 bases. This CDR3 has 16 amino acids. Per germline, CDR1 LNHDA and CDR2 SQIVND (reference sequence). V was clipped by 1 base and J by 5 bases; unmatched bases: 8. CDR3 residues: CASSIVPGQGQTEAFF. The CDR3 bases are TGTGCCAGTAGTATAGTACCGGGACAGGGTCAAACTGAAGCTTTCTTT.

J is TRBJ2-1 and V is TRBV20-1, with unresolved D. CDR1 is DFQATT and CDR2 is SNEGSKA in the germline V gene (reference sequence). V lost 6 bases, J lost 8 bases, and 20 bases lay in between. The CDR3 runs 14 residues. The CDR3 bases are TGCAGTGCCAACCCACCCGGACGGATTTATGAGCAGTTCTTC. This translates into CSANPPGRIYEQFF.

V usage is TRBV20-1 and J usage is TRBJ2-2; no definite D call. The CDR3 has 11 amino acids. The V gene's germline CDR1 is DFQATT and CDR2 SNEGSKA (reference sequence). V lost 6 bases and J lost 6, with 8 bases in between. DNA for the CDR3: TGCAGTGCCACGCTAGCCGGGGAGCTGTTTTTT. This sequence encodes CSATLAGELFF.

This clonotype was seen more than once but under ten times. V gene TRBV2 combines with J gene TRBJ2-5; maybe TRBD2 (5 bases). From germline, CDR1 is SNHLY and CDR2 FYNNEI. This CDR3 is 14 amino acids long. The V end lost 2 bases, the J end lost 0 bases, and 7 bases lay between the germline ends. CDR3 in amino acids: CASSEMRDQETQYF. In DNA, the CDR3 is TGTGCCAGCAGTGAAATGCGGGACCAAGAGACCCAGTACTTC.

This clonotype was detected only a few times. The CDR3 spells CSASGLQNTDTQYF. As DNA, the CDR3 is TGCAGTGCTAGCGGTTTGCAAAACACAGATACGCAGTATTTT. The chain recombines TRBV20-1 with TRBJ2-3; D ambiguous. Germline assignment: CDR1 DFQATT and CDR2 SNEGSKA (reference sequence). The CDR3 consists of 14 residues. Trimming cost V 3 bases and J 2 bases, with 12 bases left between them.

This clonotype has a handful of counts. The chain joins TRBV20-1 to TRBJ2-3, with D perhaps TRBD1 or TRBD2 (5 bases each). V was pared by 0 bases and J by 0 bases, with 10 bases between. Germline V gives CDR1 DFQATT, CDR2 SNEGSKA (reference sequence). CDR3 length: 15 amino acids. The CDR3 reads CSAREFGGSTDTQYF. The CDR3 bases are TGCAGTGCTAGAGAGTTTGGGGGAAGCACAGATACGCAGTATTTT.

This sequence joins TRBV2 and TRBJ1-1; D perhaps matches TRBD1 (5 bases). The V and J ends lost 6 bases and 11 bases respectively, with 16 bases between them. Germline V lookup: CDR1 SNHLY, CDR2 FYNNEI. The CDR3 extends over 12 amino acids. The CDR3 is CASRERGMRAFF. The DNA of the CDR3 is TGTGCCAGCAGGGAAAGGGGTATGAGGGCTTTCTTT.

This clonotype was counted a single time. The V call is TRBV6-2 or TRBV6-3, the J call TRBJ2-3; 7 bases map to TRBD2. The J segment lost 2 bases and the V segment lost 7 bases, leaving 9 bases of the junction unmatched. The CDR3 is made up of 15 amino acids. Per the germline V gene, CDR1 is MNHEY and CDR2 is SVGEGT. The CDR3 is CASTGPSGDTDTQYF. CDR3 coding DNA: TGTGCCAGCACTGGTCCTAGCGGAGACACAGATACGCAGTATTTT.

To note about this clonotype: One end of the junction does not line up with germline, which may come from a read error. The J gene is TRBJ2-3, the V gene TRBV6-4; 12 positions match TRBD1. The CDR3 is 14 amino acids. Looked up from germline, CDR1 is MRHNA and CDR2 is SNTAGT. CDR3: CAGSGTGGADTQYF. The CDR3 nucleotides read TGTGCCGGCAGTGGGACAGGGGGCGCAGATACGCAGTATTTT.